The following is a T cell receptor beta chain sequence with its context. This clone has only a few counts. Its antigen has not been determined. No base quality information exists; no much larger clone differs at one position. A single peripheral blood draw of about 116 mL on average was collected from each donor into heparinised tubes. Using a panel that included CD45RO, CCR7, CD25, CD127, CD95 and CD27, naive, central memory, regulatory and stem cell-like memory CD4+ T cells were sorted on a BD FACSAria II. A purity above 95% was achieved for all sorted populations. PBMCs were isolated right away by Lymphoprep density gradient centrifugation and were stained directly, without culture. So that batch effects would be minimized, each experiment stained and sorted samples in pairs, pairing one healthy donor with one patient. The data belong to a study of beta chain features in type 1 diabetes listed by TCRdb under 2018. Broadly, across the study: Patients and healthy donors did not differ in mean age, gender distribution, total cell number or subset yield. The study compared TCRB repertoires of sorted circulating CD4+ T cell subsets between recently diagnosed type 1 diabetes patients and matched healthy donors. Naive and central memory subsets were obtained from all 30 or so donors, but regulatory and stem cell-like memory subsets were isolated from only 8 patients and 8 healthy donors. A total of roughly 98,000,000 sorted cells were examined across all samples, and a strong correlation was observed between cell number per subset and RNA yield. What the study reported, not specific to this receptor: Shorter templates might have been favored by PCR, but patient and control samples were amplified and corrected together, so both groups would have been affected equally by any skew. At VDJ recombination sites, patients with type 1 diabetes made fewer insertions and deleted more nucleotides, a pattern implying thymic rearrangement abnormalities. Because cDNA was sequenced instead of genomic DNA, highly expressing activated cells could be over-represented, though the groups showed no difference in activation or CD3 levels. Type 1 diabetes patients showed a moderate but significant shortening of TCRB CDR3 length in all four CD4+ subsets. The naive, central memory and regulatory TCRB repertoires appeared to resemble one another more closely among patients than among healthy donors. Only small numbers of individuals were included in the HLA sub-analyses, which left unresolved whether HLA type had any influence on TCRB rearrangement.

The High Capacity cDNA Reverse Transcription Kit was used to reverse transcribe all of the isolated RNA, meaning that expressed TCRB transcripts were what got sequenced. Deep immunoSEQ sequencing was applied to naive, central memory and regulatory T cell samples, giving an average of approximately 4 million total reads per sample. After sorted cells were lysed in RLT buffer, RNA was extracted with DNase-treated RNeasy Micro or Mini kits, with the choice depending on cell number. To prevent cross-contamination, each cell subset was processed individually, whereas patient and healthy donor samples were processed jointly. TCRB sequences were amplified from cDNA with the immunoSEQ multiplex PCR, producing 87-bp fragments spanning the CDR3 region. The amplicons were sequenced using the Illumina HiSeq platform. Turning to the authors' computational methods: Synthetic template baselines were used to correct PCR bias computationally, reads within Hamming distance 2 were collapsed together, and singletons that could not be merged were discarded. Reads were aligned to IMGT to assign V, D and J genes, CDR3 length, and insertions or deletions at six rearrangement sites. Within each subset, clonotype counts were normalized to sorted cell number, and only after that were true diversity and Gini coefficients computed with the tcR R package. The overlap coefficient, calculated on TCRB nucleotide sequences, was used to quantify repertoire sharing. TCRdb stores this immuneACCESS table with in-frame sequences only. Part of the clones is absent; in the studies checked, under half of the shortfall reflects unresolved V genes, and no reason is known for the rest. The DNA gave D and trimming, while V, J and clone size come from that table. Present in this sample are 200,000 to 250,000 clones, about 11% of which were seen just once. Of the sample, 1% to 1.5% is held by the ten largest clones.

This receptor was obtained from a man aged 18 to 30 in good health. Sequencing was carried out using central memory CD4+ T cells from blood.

The bases are TGTGCCAGCACCCCGGGACTAGCGGTCAATGAGCAGTTCTTC. This translates into CASTPGLAVNEQFF. The rearranged segments are TRBV7-2 and TRBJ2-1, and TRBD2 matches 11 of the central bases. The CDR3 sequence holds 14 residues, the cysteine and phenylalanine included. The kept DNA is CDR3 alone, 42 bases in frame from the first base. The germline V gene supplies CDR1 SGHTA and CDR2 FQGNSA. Trimming accounts for 7 bases at V and 6 bases at J, while the number of junction bases matched to no gene is 5.